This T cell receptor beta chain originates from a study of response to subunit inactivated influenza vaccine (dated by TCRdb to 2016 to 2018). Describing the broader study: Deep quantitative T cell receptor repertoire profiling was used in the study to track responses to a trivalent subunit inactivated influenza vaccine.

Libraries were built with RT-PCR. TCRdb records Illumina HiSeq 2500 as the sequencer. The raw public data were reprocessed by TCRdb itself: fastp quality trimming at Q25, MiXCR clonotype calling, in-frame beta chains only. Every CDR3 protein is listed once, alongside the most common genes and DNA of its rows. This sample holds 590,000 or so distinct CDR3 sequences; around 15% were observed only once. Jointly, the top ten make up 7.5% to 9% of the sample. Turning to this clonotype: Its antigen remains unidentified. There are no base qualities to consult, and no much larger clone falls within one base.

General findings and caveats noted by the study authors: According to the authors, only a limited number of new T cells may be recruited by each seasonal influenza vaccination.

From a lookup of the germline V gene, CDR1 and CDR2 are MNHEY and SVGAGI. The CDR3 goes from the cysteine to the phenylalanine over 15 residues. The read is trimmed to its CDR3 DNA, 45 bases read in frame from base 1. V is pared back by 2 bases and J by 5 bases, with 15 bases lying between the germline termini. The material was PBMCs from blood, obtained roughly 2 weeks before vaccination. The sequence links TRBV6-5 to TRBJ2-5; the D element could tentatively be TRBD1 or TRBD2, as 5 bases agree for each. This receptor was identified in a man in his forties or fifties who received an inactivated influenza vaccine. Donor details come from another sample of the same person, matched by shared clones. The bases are TGTGCCAGCAGTTACACTTCCACCTGGGGGGAGACCCAGTACTTC. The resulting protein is CASSYTSTWGETQYF.